This entry describes one T cell receptor (beta chain). Under the authors' procedure: Amplification of reference gene primers provided the estimated nucleated cell counts. Only in-frame clones appear in the TCRdb table, and some are missing; sequencing was by immunoSEQ multiplex PCR. That table gives V, J and clone size, and the DNA gave D and trimming. The sample consists of 200,000 to 300,000 clones, 82% of them appearing once. This entry is derived from a study of blood T cell repertoires in COVID-19. Study-wide background: Spain, Italy and the United States supplied samples that represented acute and convalescent COVID-19. From T cells, B-cell-depleted T cells, or PBMCs came the material, which was cDNA or gDNA.

In germline, CDR1 is MNHEY, CDR2 SVGAGI. CDR3 length: 11 amino acids. V was trimmed by 9 bases and J by 11 bases, leaving 14 bases between them. The TCR sequence derives from a woman in her 70s with acute or convalescent COVID-19. This chain connects TRBV6-5 to TRBJ1-3; D is unclear. Sequencing was done on a sample of peripheral blood. The DNA of the CDR3 is TGTGCCAGTCATAGGGAGGGAGCCATATATTTT. Amino acids: CASHREGAIYF.